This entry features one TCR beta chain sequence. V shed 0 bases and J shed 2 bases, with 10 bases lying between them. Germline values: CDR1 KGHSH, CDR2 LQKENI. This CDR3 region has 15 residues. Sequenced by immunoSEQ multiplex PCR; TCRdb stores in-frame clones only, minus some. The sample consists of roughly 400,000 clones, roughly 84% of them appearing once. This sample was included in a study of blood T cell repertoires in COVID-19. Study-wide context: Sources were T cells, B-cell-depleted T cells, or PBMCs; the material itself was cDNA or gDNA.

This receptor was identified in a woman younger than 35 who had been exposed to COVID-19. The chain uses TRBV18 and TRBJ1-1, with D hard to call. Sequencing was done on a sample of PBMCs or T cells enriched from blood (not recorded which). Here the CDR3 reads CASSPPERRNTEAFF. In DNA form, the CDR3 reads TGTGCCAGCTCACCACCGGAACGGAGAAACACTGAAGCTTTCTTT. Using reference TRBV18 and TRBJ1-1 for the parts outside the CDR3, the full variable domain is NAGVMQNPRHLVRRRGQEARLRCSPMKGHSHVYWYRQLPEEGLKFMVYLQKENIIDESGMPKERFSAEFPKEGPSILRIQQVVRGDSAAYFCASSPPERRNTEAFFGQGTRLTVV.